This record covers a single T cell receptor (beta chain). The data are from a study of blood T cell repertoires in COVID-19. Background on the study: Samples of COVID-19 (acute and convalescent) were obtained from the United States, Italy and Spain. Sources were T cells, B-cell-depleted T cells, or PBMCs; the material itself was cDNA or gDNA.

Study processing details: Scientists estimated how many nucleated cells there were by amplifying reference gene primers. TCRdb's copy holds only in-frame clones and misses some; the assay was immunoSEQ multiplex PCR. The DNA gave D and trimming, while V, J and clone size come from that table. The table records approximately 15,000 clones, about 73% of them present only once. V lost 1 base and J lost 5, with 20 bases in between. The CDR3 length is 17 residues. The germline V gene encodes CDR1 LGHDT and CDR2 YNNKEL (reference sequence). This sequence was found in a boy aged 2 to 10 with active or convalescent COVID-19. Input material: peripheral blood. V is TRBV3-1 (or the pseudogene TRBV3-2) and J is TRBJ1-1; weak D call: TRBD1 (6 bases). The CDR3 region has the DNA TGTGCCAGCAGCCAAGTTTTCCTGGCAGGGGAGGGTACTGAAGCTTTCTTT. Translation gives CASSQVFLAGEGTEAFF.